This paragraph covers one T cell receptor beta chain sequence. Antigen unknown. Data came from immunoSEQ multiplex PCR; TCRdb stores just in-frame clones and leaves some out. Of over 90,000 clones listed, about nine tenths are singletons. The record originates from a study of OX40 agonist ivuxolimab in advanced cancers. Study results and limitations: Expanded clones tended on average to be more numerous among CD8+ T cells than CD4+.

Germline V CDR1 and CDR2: SGHAT, FQNNGV. CDR3 length: 15 residues. The V end was cut by 0 bases, the J end by 2 bases, with 8 bases between. This clonotype was sampled from an adult with an advanced solid tumor such as melanoma, head and neck, liver or kidney cancer. The source material was CD4+ or CD8+ T cells sorted from blood, sampled in a trial of the OX40 agonist ivuxolimab. The chain couples TRBV11-2 to TRBJ1-3; D is possibly TRBD1 (5 bases). CDR3 protein: CASSLDLGPGNTIYF. DNA of the CDR3: TGTGCCAGCAGCTTAGATCTGGGACCTGGAAACACCATATATTTT.